Detailed here is one TCR beta chain. Sequenced by immunoSEQ multiplex PCR; TCRdb stores in-frame clones only, minus some. Of 150,000 to 200,000 clones in the sample, 88% were seen once. The CDR3 covers 14 residues. Germline CDR1 ENHRY, CDR2 SYGVKD. The junction had 3 bases not matched to a gene; V was cut back by 3 bases and J by 2 bases. The data are from a study of blood T cell repertoires in COVID-19. J is TRBJ2-7 and V is TRBV10-3; 8 positions agree with TRBD2. The TCR sequence derives from a woman between 25 and 40 years old with acute or convalescent COVID-19. The sequenced material came from peripheral blood. CDR3 nucleotides: TGTGCCATCAGTGAACGGGAGGGCCCCTACGAGCAGTACTTC. This gives the protein CAISEREGPYEQYF.